Each of the 19 T cell receptor beta chains below was sequenced from the same sample in a study of T cells in Graves' hyperthyroidism and ophthalmopathy. RNA transcripts provided the source from which TCR beta CDR3 regions were amplified. The HTBI primer set drove a first-round RT-PCR of the TCR CDR3. TCRdb reprocessed the multiplex PCR reads with MiXCR, giving one entry per CDR3 protein. The sample has 400,000 to 500,000 distinct CDR3 sequences, around 15% seen once. The sample comprised blood. These receptors all stem from a man in his late teens or twenties with Graves' ophthalmopathy.

This clonotype was seen a few times. The rearrangement uses TRBV2 and TRBJ2-7; 11 bases fit TRBD2. CDR3 length equals 13 residues. In germline, CDR1 is SNHLY, CDR2 FYNNEI. After removal of 6 bases from V and 5 bases from J, the junction contained 3 bases not matched to a gene. CDR3 protein: CASRRGLADEQYF. CDR3 coding DNA: TGTGCCAGCAGGAGGGGACTAGCGGACGAGCAGTACTTC.

In its sample, this clonotype was seen many times. The V call is TRBV7-8, the J call TRBJ2-5; 8 nucleotides line up with TRBD2. Germline CDR1 SGHVS, CDR2 FQNEAQ. Losses at the gene ends were 3 bases for V and 5 bases for J; bases not matched to a gene: 8. This CDR3 is 15 amino acids long. CDR3 sequence reads: CASSFQAGALETQYF. DNA of the CDR3: TGTGCCAGCAGCTTTCAAGCGGGAGCTCTGGAGACCCAGTACTTC.

The chain employs TRBV28 and TRBJ1-1, with 9 bases matching TRBD1. This CDR3 has 15 residues. Germline CDR1 and CDR2: MDHEN and SYDVKM. The V and J ends lost 5 bases and 2 bases, in that order; junction bases with no gene match: 6. CDR3 loop: CASSPAGQGNTEAFF. The DNA for the CDR3 is TGTGCCAGCAGTCCGGCGGGACAGGGTAACACTGAAGCTTTCTTT.

This clonotype came up many times. This rearrangement joins TRBV12-3 or TRBV12-4 to TRBJ2-2, with 7 bases lining up with TRBD2. The CDR3 runs 15 residues. The V and J ends lost 4 bases and 3 bases, in that order; junction bases with no gene match: 5. The CDR3 spells CASSWGGSYTGELFF. DNA of the CDR3: TGTGCCAGCAGTTGGGGCGGGAGTTACACCGGGGAGCTGTTTTTT.

V gene TRBV15 combines with J gene TRBJ2-1, with TRBD2 matching 11 bases. The ends lost 3 bases at V and 8 bases at J; junction bases unmatched: 9. CDR1 is LNHNV and CDR2 is YYDKDF in the germline V gene (reference sequence). The CDR3 loop spans 16 amino acids. CDR3 sequence reads: CATSRKQLAGAYEQFF. In nucleotides, the CDR3 is TGTGCCACCAGCAGGAAACAACTAGCGGGGGCCTATGAGCAGTTCTTC. The whole variable domain, filled in from reference TRBV15 and TRBJ2-1, reads DAMVIQNPRYQVTQFGKPVTLSCSQTLNHNVMYWYQQKSSQAPKLLFHYYDKDFNNEADTPDNFQSRRPNTSFCFLDIRSPGLGDTAMYLCATSRKQLAGAYEQFFGPGTRLTVL.

This clonotype was recorded at least ten times. This sequence joins TRBV11-2 and TRBJ2-7; TRBD2 is a possible D gene (6 bases). V dropped 5 bases and J dropped 7 bases, with 21 bases sitting between them. This CDR3 contains 15 residues. Germline assignment: CDR1 SGHAT and CDR2 FQNNGV. CDR3 protein: CASSPMGGPGIEQYF. As DNA, the CDR3 is TGTGCCAGCAGCCCCATGGGGGGTCCGGGCATAGAGCAGTACTTC.

Regarding this clonotype: Given a much more abundant clone one base away, this may be a read error. Lacking the conserved final phenylalanine or tryptophan, this CDR3 likely reflects a read error. The CDR3 region has the DNA TGTGCCAGCAGCTGGGGGACAGGAAACTACGAGCAGTACTCC. Translation gives CASSWGTGNYEQYS. The rearrangement joins TRBV5-5 to TRBJ2-7, with 8 bases lining up with TRBD1. The length of the CDR3 is 14 residues. The germline V gene encodes CDR1 SGHKS and CDR2 YYEKEE (reference sequence). Trimming removed 3 bases from V and 3 bases from J; junction bases left unmatched: 5.

This clonotype was picked up many times. This sequence joins TRBV11-3 and TRBJ2-7; no clear D. This CDR3 is built from 12 residues. Germline loops: CDR1 SGHNT, CDR2 YENEEA. V shed 2 bases and J shed 4 bases, with 6 bases lying between them. The CDR3 DNA follows: TGTGCCAGCAGCTTAAAGCGTTACGAGCAGTACTTC. Its protein product is CASSLKRYEQYF.

This clonotype came up a few times. V and J are TRBV9 and TRBJ1-5; D is unclear. Germline V CDR1 and CDR2: SGDLS, YYNGEE. The CDR3 runs to 14 residues. The V end was cut by 0 bases, the J end by 5 bases, with 9 bases between. The CDR3 region has the DNA TGTGCCAGCAGCGTAGCTCATTCTGATCAGCCCCAGCATTTT. Translated: CASSVAHSDQPQHF.

This clonotype was detected ten times or more. In DNA, the CDR3 is TGTGCCAGCAGCCAGAACACTGAAGCTTTCTTT. It translates to CASSQNTEAFF. The chain couples TRBV11-2 to TRBJ1-1; D remains ambiguous. There are 11 residues in the CDR3. Trimming took 5 bases from V and 1 from J, leaving 2 bases between them. CDR1 is SGHAT and CDR2 is FQNNGV in the germline V gene.

This clonotype was seen at least ten times. The chain joins TRBV6-1 to TRBJ2-7; 12 nucleotides align to TRBD1. The germline gives CDR1 MNHNS, CDR2 SASEGT. This CDR3 has 14 amino acids. Losses at the gene ends were 6 bases for V and 4 bases for J; bases not matched to a gene: 4. Here the CDR3 DNA reads TGTGCCAGCAGAACGGGACAGGGGGCATACGAGCAGTACTTC. It specifies CASRTGQGAYEQYF.

Ten or more counts support this clonotype. The V and J genes are TRBV28 and TRBJ1-1, with D tentatively TRBD1 (5 bases). This CDR3 has 13 residues. V was cut by 6 bases and J by 1 base, with 9 bases left in between. CDR1 MDHEN and CDR2 SYDVKM come from the germline V gene. This chain's CDR3 is CASRWGTNTEAFF. The CDR3 DNA follows: TGTGCCAGCAGGTGGGGGACGAACACTGAAGCTTTCTTT.

The chain links TRBV5-1 to TRBJ2-5; D tentatively reads TRBD1 or TRBD2 (5 bases each). Per germline, CDR1 SGHRS and CDR2 YFSETQ. The CDR3 spans 15 residues. With 2 bases removed from V and 1 base from J, the gap between germline ends came to 12 bases. For the CDR3, the DNA is TGCGCCAGCAGCTTTCGGGACGGTACCCAAGAGACCCAGTACTTC. Translated: CASSFRDGTQETQYF.

This clonotype was recorded many times. The V and J genes are TRBV2 and TRBJ1-5, with a weak D call TRBD1 (6 bases). CDR1 is SNHLY, CDR2 FYNNEI, per germline. V was clipped by 6 bases and J by 5 bases, with 14 bases between them. There are 14 residues in the CDR3. The CDR3 coding sequence is TGTGCCAGCAGCCGTGGGACATTTGATCAGCCCCAGCATTTT. Its translation is CASSRGTFDQPQHF. Using reference TRBV2 and TRBJ1-5 for the parts outside the CDR3, the full variable domain is EPEVTQTPSHQVTQMGQEVILRCVPISNHLYFYWYRQILGQKVEFLVSFYNNEISEKSEIFDDQFSVERPDGSNFTLKIRSTKLEDSAMYFCASSRGTFDQPQHFGDGTRLSIL.

This clonotype came up a few times. The chain joins TRBV5-8 to TRBJ1-5; D call uncertain. CDR1 is SGHTS and CDR2 is YDEGEE in the germline V gene. V gave up 5 bases and J gave up 2 bases, with 17 bases separating them. This CDR3 region has 16 residues. The CDR3 sequence is CASSWEIGSGNQPQHF. The CDR3, as DNA: TGTGCCAGCAGTTGGGAGATTGGGTCTGGCAATCAGCCCCAGCATTTT. The complete variable domain, with remaining parts taken from reference TRBV5-8 and TRBJ1-5, reads EAGVTQSPTHLIKTRGQQATLRCSPISGHTSVYWYQQALGLGLQFLLWYDEGEERNRGNFPPRFSGRQFPNYSSELNVNALELEDSALYLCASSWEIGSGNQPQHFGDGTRLSIL.

This clonotype was seen at least ten times. This chain connects TRBV15 to TRBJ1-6; 8 nucleotides line up with TRBD1. Losses at the gene ends were 5 bases for V and 5 bases for J; bases not matched to a gene: 2. CDR3 length equals 14 residues. The germline V gene encodes CDR1 LNHNV and CDR2 YYDKDF (reference sequence). CDR3: CATSWTGNNSPLHF. CDR3 DNA sequence: TGTGCCACCAGCTGGACAGGGAATAATTCACCCCTCCACTTT.

The table lists this clonotype with a few counts. This rearrangement joins TRBV18 to TRBJ2-1; 7 nucleotides match TRBD2. Germline assignment: CDR1 KGHSH and CDR2 LQKENI. The V and J ends lost 3 bases and 3 bases, in that order; junction bases with no gene match: 14. This CDR3 spans 18 amino acids. The CDR3, as DNA: TGTGCCAGCTCACCGTTAACCCCGGGAGGCCCCTTCTACAATGAGCAGTTCTTC. It specifies CASSPLTPGGPFYNEQFF.

This clonotype was recorded at least ten times. The rearrangement uses TRBV9 and TRBJ1-5; D perhaps matches TRBD1 (5 bases). Trimming cost V 0 bases and J 6 bases, with 7 bases left between them. The germline gives CDR1 SGDLS, CDR2 YYNGEE. The CDR3 length is 13 residues. CDR3 sequence: CASSVGGGQPQHF. The DNA of the CDR3 is TGTGCCAGCAGCGTAGGTGGGGGTCAGCCCCAGCATTTT.

Ten or more counts support this clonotype. The V and J genes are TRBV27 and TRBJ1-1; D not certain. Deletions cut 7 bases from V and 4 bases from J, with 10 bases between. The germline gives CDR1 MNHEY, CDR2 SMNVEV (reference sequence). This CDR3 has 12 amino acids. DNA of the CDR3: TGTGCCAGCACTGGGGATGGCACTGAAGCTTTCTTT. Encoded protein: CASTGDGTEAFF.